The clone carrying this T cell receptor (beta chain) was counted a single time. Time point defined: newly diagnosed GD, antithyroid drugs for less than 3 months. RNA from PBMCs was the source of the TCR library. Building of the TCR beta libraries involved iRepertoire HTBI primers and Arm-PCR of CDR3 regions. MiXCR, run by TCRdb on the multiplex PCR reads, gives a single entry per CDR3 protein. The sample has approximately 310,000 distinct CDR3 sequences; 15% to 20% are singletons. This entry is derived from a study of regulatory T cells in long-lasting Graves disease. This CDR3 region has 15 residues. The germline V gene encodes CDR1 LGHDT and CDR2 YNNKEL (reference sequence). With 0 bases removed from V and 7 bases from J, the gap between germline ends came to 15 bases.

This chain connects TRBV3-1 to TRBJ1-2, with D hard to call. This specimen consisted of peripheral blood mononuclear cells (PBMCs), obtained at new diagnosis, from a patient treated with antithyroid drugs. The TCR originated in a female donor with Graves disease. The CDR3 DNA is TGTGCCAGCAGCCAAGACACAACGGCGGAGGCTGGCTACACCTTC. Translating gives CASSQDTTAEAGYTF.